These 8 T cell receptor beta chains came from one sample sequenced in a study of blood T cell repertoires in COVID-19. Profiled with immunoSEQ multiplex PCR; TCRdb holds only in-frame clones, not every one. The repertoire has a few hundred thousand clones, approximately 84% of them found once; the top ten carry 15%. The specimen was PBMCs or T cells enriched from blood (not recorded which). These receptors came from a man aged 35-49 years who had recovered from COVID-19.

The rearrangement uses TRBV7-9 and TRBJ2-2, with 11 nucleotides matching TRBD2. This CDR3 has 17 residues. Germline V gives CDR1 SEHNR, CDR2 FQNEAQ (reference sequence). V dropped 4 bases and J dropped 7; count of bases not matched to a gene: 11. CDR3 sequence: CASSSGKGLAESGELFF. The CDR3 region has the DNA TGTGCCAGCAGCTCCGGGAAGGGACTAGCGGAGAGCGGGGAGCTGTTTTTT.

V usage is TRBV6-5 and J usage is TRBJ1-2; no reliable D call. Trimming left V 5 bases short and J 6 bases short, with 16 bases between. Germline loops: CDR1 MNHEY, CDR2 SVGAGI. This CDR3 is built from 14 residues. The CDR3 nucleotides read TGTGCCAGCAGTCCCCGAGCAGTCCGGGATGGCTACACCTTC. Translation: CASSPRAVRDGYTF.

This sequence joins TRBV5-1 and TRBJ2-7; TRBD2 is a possible D gene (5 bases). The CDR3 totals 15 residues. Germline V gene data show CDR1 as SGHRS and CDR2 as YFSETQ. Trimming removed 0 bases from V and 4 bases from J, with 14 bases in between. In nucleotides, the CDR3 is TGCGCCAGCAGCTTGGCCCTGACTAATTTGTACGAGCAGTACTTC. As protein: CASSLALTNLYEQYF.

The chain links TRBV7-8 to TRBJ2-7; D possibly corresponds to TRBD2 (6 bases). The CDR3 extends over 15 amino acids. With 5 bases removed from V and 0 bases from J, the gap between germline ends came to 14 bases. Germline loops: CDR1 SGHVS, CDR2 FQNEAQ. CDR3 in DNA: TGTGCCAGCAGCCCAAGTTCGGGGGTCTCCTACGAGCAGTACTTC. Translating gives CASSPSSGVSYEQYF.

The chain is built from TRBV24-1 and TRBJ2-7, with a tentative D call TRBD1 (6 bases). V was clipped by 6 bases and J by 0 bases, with 8 bases between them. CDR3 length equals 13 residues. Germline CDR1 is KGHDR and CDR2 is SFDVKD. The CDR3 coding sequence is TGTGCCACCAGTATACAGGGCTCCTACGAGCAGTACTTC. Protein: CATSIQGSYEQYF.

The chain is built from TRBV28 and TRBJ1-1; TRBD1 aligns across 11 bases. The germline CDR1 and CDR2 sequences are MDHEN and SYDVKM. V lost 6 bases, J lost 10 bases, and 7 bases stayed unmatched. This CDR3 spans 13 amino acids. The CDR3 loop reads CASRPGTGGGAFF. The CDR3 coding sequence is TGTGCCAGCAGACCCGGGACAGGGGGGGGAGCTTTCTTT. Full variable domain (missing parts from reference TRBV28 and TRBJ1-1): DVKVTQSSRYLVKRTGEKVFLECVQDMDHENMFWYRQDPGLGLRLIYFSYDVKMKEKGDIPEGYSVSREKKERFSLILESASTNQTSMYLCASRPGTGGGAFFGQGTRLTVV.

This chain connects TRBV18 to TRBJ2-7; D call uncertain. The V end lost 0 bases, the J end lost 1 base, and 4 bases lay between the germline ends. Germline loops: CDR1 KGHSH, CDR2 LQKENI. The CDR3 contains 13 residues. CDR3 nucleotides: TGTGCCAGCTCACCACCGACTTCCTACGAGCAGTACTTC. Protein sequence: CASSPPTSYEQYF.

The J gene is TRBJ1-6, the V gene TRBV4-2, with D possibly matching TRBD1 (5 bases). Germline V CDR1 and CDR2: LGHNA, YNFKEQ. CDR3 length equals 15 residues. Trimming left V 1 base short and J 11 bases short, with 15 bases between. The CDR3 bases are TGTGCCAGCAGCCAAGGTGCGGGGGTAGATACACCCCTCCACTTT. It specifies CASSQGAGVDTPLHF.